The present TCR beta chain was sequenced within a study of blood T cell repertoires in COVID-19. At the level of the study: PBMCs, B-cell-depleted T cells, or T cells were the source of the cDNA or gDNA that made up the material.

Produced via immunoSEQ multiplex PCR; TCRdb's table is partial and in-frame only. The data hold 150,000 or so clones, with approximately 85% observed a single time. The CDR3 extends over 15 amino acids. V was cut by 0 bases and J by 2 bases, with 10 bases left in between. Looked up from germline, CDR1 is LGHNA and CDR2 is YSLEER. Seattle patients were enrolled while actively infected and followed longitudinally. Sequencing used peripheral blood. The rearrangement joins TRBV4-3 to TRBJ1-2; the D gene is possibly TRBD1 (5 bases). The TCR originated in a man aged 55 to 69 with COVID-19, enrolled during active disease. In DNA form, the CDR3 reads TGCGCCAGCAGCCAAGATGCGGGGCTCAACTATGGCTACACCTTC. Translating gives CASSQDAGLNYGYTF.